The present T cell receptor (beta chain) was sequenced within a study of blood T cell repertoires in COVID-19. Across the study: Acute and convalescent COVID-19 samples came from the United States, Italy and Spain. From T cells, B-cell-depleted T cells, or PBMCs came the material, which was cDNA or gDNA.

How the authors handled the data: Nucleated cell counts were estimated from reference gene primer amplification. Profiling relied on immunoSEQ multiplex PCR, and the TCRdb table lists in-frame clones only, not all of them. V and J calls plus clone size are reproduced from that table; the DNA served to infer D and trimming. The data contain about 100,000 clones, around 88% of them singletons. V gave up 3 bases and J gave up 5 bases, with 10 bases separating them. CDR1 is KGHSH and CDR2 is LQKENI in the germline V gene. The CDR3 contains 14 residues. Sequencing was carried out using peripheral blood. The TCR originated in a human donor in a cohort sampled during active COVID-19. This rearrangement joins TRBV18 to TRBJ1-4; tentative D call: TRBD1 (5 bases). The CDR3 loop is CASSPNQGNEKLFF. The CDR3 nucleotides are TGTGCCAGCTCACCGAATCAGGGAAATGAAAAACTGTTTTTT.